These 12 T cell receptor beta chains came from one sample sequenced in a study of a mutant IDH1 vaccine in newly diagnosed glioma. Time point meaning: week 47, end of study. What each vaccine dose contained was 300 ug of mutant IDH1 20-mer peptide, accompanied by topical imiquimod. Their recognized antigens are unknown. Some clones are missing from TCRdb's copy, which holds only in-frame ones; the method was immunoSEQ multiplex PCR. The data contain around 84,000 clones, 75% to 85% of them seen just once; the ten biggest clones take up more than 4.5%. The specimen comprised PBMCs, sampled from a glioma patient whose treatment included an IDH1 peptide vaccine. The origin of the receptors is a man in his forties with glioma.

This clone was detected a few times. The chain joins TRBV7-6 to TRBJ1-5; no definite D call. Trimming cost V 2 bases and J 0 bases, with 8 bases left between them. CDR1 is SGHVS and CDR2 is FNYEAQ in the germline V gene. The CDR3 is 15 residues long. CDR3 coding DNA: TGTGCCAGCAGCTTAAATCTTTCTAGCAATCAGCCCCAGCATTTT. Translated, it gives CASSLNLSSNQPQHF.

V and J are TRBV5-8 and TRBJ1-4, with a tentative D call TRBD1 (5 bases). The CDR3 extends over 18 amino acids. Looked up from germline, CDR1 is SGHTS and CDR2 is YDEGEE. With 0 bases removed from V and 0 bases from J, the gap between germline ends came to 15 bases. This CDR3 is CASSLGGRPSATNEKLFF. CDR3 DNA sequence: TGTGCCAGCAGCTTGGGGGGCAGGCCCTCTGCAACTAATGAAAAACTGTTTTTT.

A note on this clone: Mismatch with germline at one junction end may stem from a read error. The CDR3 nucleotides read TGTGCTAGCAGCTTAGAGGCAGGGCTACAAGAGACCCAGTACTTC. This translates into CASSLEAGLQETQYF. This chain uses TRBV7-7 with TRBJ2-5, with D perhaps TRBD1 (5 bases). The CDR3 spans 15 residues. Germline-derived CDR1 and CDR2 are SSHAT and FNYEAQ (reference sequence). Complete variable domain (other parts from reference TRBV7-7 and TRBJ2-5): GAGVSQSPRYKVTKRGQDVTLRCDPISSHATLYWYQQALGQGPEFLTYFNYEAQPDKSGLPSDRFSAERPEGSISTLTIQRTEQRDSAMYRCASSLEAGLQETQYFGPGTRLLVL.

On this clone itself: The germline gene is not matched at one end of the junction; a read error may be the cause. The genes are TRBV25-1 and TRBJ2-7; D remains ambiguous. The CDR3 length is 12 residues. CDR1 and CDR2 from the germline V gene are MGHDK and SYGVNS. CDR3 amino acids: CANSIREYEQYF. In DNA, the CDR3 is TGTGCCAACAGTATTAGGGAATACGAGCAGTACTTC.

For the CDR3, the DNA is TGTGCTAGTGGTTTAACCACAGGGGTGAGGGCAGATACGCAGTATTTT. Protein product: CASGLTTGVRADTQYF. The chain recombines TRBV12-5 with TRBJ2-3, with 7 positions matching TRBD1. The V gene's germline CDR1 is LGHNT and CDR2 FRNRAP. The CDR3 length is 16 residues. V trimming: 3 bases; J trimming: 4 bases; junction bases outside the gene matches: 10. Combining the CDR3 with reference TRBV12-5 and TRBJ2-3 gives the whole variable domain DARVTQTPRHKVTEMGQEVTMRCQPILGHNTVFWYRQTMMQGLELLAYFRNRAPLDDSGMPKDRFSAEMPDATLATLKIQPSEPRDSAVYFCASGLTTGVRADTQYFGPGTRLTVL.

This clone was counted once. The CDR3 DNA follows: TGTGCCAGCAGCTCGGGACTAGCGGGGAGCACAGATACGCAGTATTTT. Amino acids: CASSSGLAGSTDTQYF. This rearrangement joins TRBV7-6 to TRBJ2-3; 13 bases agree with TRBD2. Per germline, CDR1 SGHVS and CDR2 FNYEAQ. The CDR3 has 16 amino acids. J gave up 0 bases and V 4 bases, and 1 base lay outside the gene matches.

J is TRBJ1-5 and V is TRBV6-6, with D perhaps matching TRBD1 (6 bases). Germline loops: CDR1 MNHNY, CDR2 SVGAGI (reference sequence). CDR3 length: 14 residues. The V end was cut by 5 bases, the J end by 4 bases, with 12 bases between. The CDR3 reads CASSKGGANQPQHF. The CDR3 bases are TGTGCCAGCAGTAAGGGGGGGGCGAATCAGCCCCAGCATTTT.

This clone was recorded a few times. CDR3 nucleotide sequence: TGTGCCATCAGTGGACGGCAGAACACTGAAGCTTTCTTT. Translating it yields CAISGRQNTEAFF. This chain links TRBV10-3 with TRBJ1-1; D ambiguous. CDR3 length equals 13 residues. With 4 bases removed from V and 1 base from J, the gap between germline ends came to 7 bases. Germline assignment: CDR1 ENHRY and CDR2 SYGVKD.

The rearrangement joins TRBV18 to TRBJ2-7; D unresolved. The CDR3 covers 15 residues. Germline CDR1 reads KGHSH; CDR2 reads LQKENI. V lost 3 bases and J 1 base, leaving 13 bases between the germline ends. CDR3 protein: CASSPLTGFSYEQYF. The CDR3 nucleotides are TGTGCCAGCTCACCCCTGACGGGTTTTTCCTACGAGCAGTACTTC.

CDR3 DNA: TGCGCCAGCGCCTTTGGAGGGCTTGGAAATGAGCAGTTCTTC. It codes for CASAFGGLGNEQFF. This chain links TRBV10-1 with TRBJ2-1, with D possibly being TRBD2 (6 bases). The CDR3 length is 14 residues. V was trimmed by 8 bases and J by 7 bases, leaving 18 bases between them. Germline V gives CDR1 WNHNN, CDR2 SYGVQD (reference sequence).

The V call is TRBV4-1, the J call TRBJ2-3; D is uncertain. CDR3 size: 17 residues. Germline lookup yields CDR1 MGHRA and CDR2 YSYEKL. V was trimmed by 0 bases and J by 5 bases, leaving 18 bases between them. The CDR3 sequence: CASSQEGGPTPGDTQYF. CDR3 nucleotide sequence: TGCGCCAGCAGCCAAGAAGGCGGACCCACCCCGGGAGATACGCAGTATTTT.

The rearrangement links TRBV6-5 to TRBJ1-5; TRBD1 aligns across 7 bases. With 6 bases clipped from V and 5 bases from J, the junction kept 7 bases outside the gene matches. The CDR3 sequence is 14 residues long. The germline CDR1 and CDR2 sequences are MNHEY and SVGAGI. DNA for the CDR3: TGTGCCAGCAGCCCTAGACAGGGCTATCAGCCCCAGCATTTT. Protein product: CASSPRQGYQPQHF.